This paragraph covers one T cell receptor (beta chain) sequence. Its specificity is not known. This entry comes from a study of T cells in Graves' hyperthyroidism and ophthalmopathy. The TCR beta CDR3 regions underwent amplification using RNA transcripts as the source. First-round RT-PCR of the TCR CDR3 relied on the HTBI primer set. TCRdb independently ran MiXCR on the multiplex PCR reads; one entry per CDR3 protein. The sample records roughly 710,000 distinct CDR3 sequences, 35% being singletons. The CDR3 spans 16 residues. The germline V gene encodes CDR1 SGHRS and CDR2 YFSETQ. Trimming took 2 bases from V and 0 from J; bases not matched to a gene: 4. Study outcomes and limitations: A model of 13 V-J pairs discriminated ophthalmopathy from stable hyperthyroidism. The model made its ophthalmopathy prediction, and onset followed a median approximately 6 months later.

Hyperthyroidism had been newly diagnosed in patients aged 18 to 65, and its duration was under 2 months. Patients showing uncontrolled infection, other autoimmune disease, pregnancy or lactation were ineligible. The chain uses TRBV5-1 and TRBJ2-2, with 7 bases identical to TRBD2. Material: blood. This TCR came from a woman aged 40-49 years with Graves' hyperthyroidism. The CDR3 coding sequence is TGCGCCAGCAGCTTAATAGCGGGCGCGAACACCGGGGAGCTGTTTTTT. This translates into CASSLIAGANTGELFF. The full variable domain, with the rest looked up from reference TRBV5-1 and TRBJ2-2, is KAGVTQTPRYLIKTRGQQVTLSCSPISGHRSVSWYQQTPGQGLQFLFEYFSETQRNKGNFPGRFSGRQFSNSRSEMNVSTLELGDSALYLCASSLIAGANTGELFFGEGSRLTVL.